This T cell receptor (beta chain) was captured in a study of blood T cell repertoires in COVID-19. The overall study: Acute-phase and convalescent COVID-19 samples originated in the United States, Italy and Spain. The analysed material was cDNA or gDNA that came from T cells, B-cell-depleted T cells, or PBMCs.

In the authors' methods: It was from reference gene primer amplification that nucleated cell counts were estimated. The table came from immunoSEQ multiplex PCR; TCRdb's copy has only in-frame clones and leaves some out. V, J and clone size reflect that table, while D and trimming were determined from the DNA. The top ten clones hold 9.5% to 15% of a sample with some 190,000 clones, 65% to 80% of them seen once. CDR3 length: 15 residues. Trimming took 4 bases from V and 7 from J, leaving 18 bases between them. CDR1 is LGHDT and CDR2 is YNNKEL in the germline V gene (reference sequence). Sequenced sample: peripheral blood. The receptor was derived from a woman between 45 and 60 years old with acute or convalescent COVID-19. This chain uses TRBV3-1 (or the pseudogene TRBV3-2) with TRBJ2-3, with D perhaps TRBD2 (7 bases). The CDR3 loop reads CASSLSRGAGNTQYF. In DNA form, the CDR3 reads TGTGCCAGCAGCCTTTCTCGGGGGGCGGGGAATACGCAGTATTTT.